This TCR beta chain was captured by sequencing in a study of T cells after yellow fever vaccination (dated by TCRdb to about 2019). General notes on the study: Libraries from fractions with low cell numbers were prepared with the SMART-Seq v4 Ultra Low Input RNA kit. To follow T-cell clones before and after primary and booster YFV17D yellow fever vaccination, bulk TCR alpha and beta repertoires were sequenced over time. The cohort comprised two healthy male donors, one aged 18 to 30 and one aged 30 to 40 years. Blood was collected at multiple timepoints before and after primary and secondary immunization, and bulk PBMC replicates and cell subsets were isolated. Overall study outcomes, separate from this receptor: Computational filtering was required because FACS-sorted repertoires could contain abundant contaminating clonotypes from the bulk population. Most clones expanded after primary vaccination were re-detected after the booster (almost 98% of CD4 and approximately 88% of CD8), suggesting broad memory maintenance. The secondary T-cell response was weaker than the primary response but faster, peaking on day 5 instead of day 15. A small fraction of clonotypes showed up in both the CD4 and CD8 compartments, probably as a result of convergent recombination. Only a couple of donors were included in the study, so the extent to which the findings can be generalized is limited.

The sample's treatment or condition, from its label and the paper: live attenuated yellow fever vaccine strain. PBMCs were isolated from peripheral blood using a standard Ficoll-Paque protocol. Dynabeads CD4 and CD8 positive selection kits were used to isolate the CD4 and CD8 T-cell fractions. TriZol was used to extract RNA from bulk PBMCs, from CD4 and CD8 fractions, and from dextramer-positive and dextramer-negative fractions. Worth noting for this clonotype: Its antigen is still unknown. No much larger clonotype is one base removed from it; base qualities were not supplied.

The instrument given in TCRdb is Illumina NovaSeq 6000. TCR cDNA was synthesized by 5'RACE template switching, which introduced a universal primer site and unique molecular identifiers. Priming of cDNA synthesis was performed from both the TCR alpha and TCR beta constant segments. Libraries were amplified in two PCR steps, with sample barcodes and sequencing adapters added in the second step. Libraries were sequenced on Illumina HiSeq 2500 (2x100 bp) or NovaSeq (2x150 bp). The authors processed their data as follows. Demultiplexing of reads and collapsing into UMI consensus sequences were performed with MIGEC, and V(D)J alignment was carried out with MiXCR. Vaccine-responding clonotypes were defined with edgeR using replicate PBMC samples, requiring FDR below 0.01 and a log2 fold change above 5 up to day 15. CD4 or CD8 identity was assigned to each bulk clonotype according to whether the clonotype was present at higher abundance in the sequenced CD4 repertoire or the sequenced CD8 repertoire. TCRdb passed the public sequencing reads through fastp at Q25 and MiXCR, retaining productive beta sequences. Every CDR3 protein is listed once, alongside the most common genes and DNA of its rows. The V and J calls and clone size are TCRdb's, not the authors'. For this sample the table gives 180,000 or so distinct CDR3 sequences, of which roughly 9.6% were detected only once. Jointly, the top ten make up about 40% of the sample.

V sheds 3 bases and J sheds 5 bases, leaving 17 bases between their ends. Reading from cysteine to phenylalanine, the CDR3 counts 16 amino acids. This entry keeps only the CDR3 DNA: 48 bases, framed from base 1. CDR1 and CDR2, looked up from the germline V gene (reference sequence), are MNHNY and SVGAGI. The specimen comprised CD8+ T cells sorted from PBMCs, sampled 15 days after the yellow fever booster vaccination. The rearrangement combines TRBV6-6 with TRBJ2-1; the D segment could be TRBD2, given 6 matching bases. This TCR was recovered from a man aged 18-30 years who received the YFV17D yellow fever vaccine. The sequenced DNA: TGTGCCAGCAGTTATGGTCGGGCGGGGTATCACAATGAGCAGTTCTTC. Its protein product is CASSYGRAGYHNEQFF.